This TCR beta chain was sequenced during a study of cytomegalovirus exposure and HLA in healthy donors. Study results and limitations: Available immune exposure information covered CMV serostatus only.

Regarding this clone: Its antigen is unknown.

60 Vbeta and 13 Jbeta primers were used in PCR. The repertoire was sequenced with immunoSEQ multiplex PCR; TCRdb's copy has only in-frame clones and lacks some. This repertoire includes about 200,000 clones. The receptor comes from a boy between 5 and 17 years old in good health and CMV-seronegative. Sequences were obtained from PBMCs.

CDR3 loop: CASFYHQVRSSYEQYF. In DNA, the CDR3 is TGTGCCAGCTTTTACCACCAGGTCCGATCTTCCTACGAGCAGTACTTC. The rearrangement joins TRBV2 to TRBJ2-5; D uncertain. The J call may be wrong; the DNA end is better matched by TRBJ2-7. The CDR3 is 16 amino acids. Germline V gene sequence: CDR1 SNHLY, CDR2 FYNNEI.